Detailed here is one TCR beta chain. CDR3 size: 16 residues. Trimming removed 1 base from V and 1 base from J, with 13 bases in between. CDR1 SGHTA and CDR2 FQGNSA come from the germline V gene. This specimen comes from a study of T-cell memory formation after mild COVID-19. Using its own MiXCR run on the 5' RACE reads, TCRdb lists one record per CDR3 protein. The sample contains around 250,000 distinct CDR3 sequences, 16% of which appear only once. This chain links TRBV7-2 with TRBJ1-2; possibly TRBD1 for D (5 bases). Material for sequencing was PBMCs or a T cell subset sorted from them (not recorded which). This TCR was recovered from a man younger than 30 who had mild COVID-19 (a few samples of this study predate the infection). Cell type and time point are not known. CDR3: CASSLVGGGGNYGYTF. Here the CDR3 DNA reads TGTGCCAGCAGCTTAGTAGGTGGGGGAGGTAACTATGGCTACACCTTC.